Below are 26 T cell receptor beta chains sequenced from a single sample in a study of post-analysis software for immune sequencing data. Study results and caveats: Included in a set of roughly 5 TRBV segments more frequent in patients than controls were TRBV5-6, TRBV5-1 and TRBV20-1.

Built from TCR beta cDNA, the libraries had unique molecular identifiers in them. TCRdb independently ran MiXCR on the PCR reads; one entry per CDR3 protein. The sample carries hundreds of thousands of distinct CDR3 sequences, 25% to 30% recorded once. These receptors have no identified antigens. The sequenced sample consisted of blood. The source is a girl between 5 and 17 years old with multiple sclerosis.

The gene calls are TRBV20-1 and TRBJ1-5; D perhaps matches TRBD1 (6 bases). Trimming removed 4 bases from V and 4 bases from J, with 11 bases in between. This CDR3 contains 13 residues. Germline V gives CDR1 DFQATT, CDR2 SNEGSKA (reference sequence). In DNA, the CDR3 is TGCAGTGCTACAGGAGGGGGAAATCAGCCCCAGCATTTT. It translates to CSATGGGNQPQHF.

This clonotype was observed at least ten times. The CDR3 DNA follows: TGTGCCAGCAGTTTAATCCAGGGAGTAGATACGCAGTATTTT. Protein sequence: CASSLIQGVDTQYF. V is TRBV28 and J is TRBJ2-3; perhaps D is TRBD1 or TRBD2 (5 bases each). Trimming took off 2 bases at V and 5 bases at J, with 11 bases between the two ends. In germline, CDR1 is MDHEN, CDR2 SYDVKM. The CDR3 runs 14 residues.

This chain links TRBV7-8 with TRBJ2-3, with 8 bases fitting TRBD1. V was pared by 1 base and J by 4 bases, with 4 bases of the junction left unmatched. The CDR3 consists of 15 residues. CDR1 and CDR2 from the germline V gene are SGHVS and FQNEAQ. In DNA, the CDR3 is TGTGCCAGCAGCTTAGAGGGGGGACAGGCAGATACGCAGTATTTT. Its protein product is CASSLEGGQADTQYF.

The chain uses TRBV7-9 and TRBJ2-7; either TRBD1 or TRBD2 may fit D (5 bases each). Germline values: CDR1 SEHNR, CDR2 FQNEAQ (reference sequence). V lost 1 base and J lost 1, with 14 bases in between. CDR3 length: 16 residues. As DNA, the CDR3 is TGTGCCAGCAGCTTAGTGAAACGGGACGGGTCCTACGAGCAGTACTTC. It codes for CASSLVKRDGSYEQYF.

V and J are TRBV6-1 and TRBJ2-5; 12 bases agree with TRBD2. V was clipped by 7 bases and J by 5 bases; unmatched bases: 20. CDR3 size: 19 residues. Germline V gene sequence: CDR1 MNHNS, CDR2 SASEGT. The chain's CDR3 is CASTFPGHLTSGSRETQYF. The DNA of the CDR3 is TGTGCCAGCACCTTCCCGGGACACCTGACTAGCGGGAGCCGGGAGACCCAGTACTTC.

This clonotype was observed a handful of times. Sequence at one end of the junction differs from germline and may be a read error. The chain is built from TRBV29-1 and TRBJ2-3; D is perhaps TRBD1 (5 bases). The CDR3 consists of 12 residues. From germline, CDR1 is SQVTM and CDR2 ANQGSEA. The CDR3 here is CSVDLGADTQYF. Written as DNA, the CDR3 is TGCAGTGTTGATTTAGGGGCCGATACGCAGTATTTT.

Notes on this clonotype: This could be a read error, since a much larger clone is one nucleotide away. This chain's CDR3 is CSVCDRAQETQFF. As DNA, the CDR3 is TGCAGCGTTTGTGACAGAGCTCAAGAGACCCAGTTCTTC. J is TRBJ2-1 and V is TRBV29-1; weak D call: TRBD1 (5 bases). Between the trimmed V and J ends, which lost 5 bases and 13 bases, there was a span of 21 bases. CDR1 and CDR2 (germline): SQVTM, ANQGSEA. The CDR3 contains 13 residues.

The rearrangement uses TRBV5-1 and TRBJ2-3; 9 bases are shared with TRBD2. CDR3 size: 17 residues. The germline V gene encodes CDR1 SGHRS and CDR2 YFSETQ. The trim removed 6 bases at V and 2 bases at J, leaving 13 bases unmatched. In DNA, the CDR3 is TGCGCCAGCAACCTATCCTTGACTAGCGGTTACACAGATACGCAGTATTTT. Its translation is CASNLSLTSGYTDTQYF. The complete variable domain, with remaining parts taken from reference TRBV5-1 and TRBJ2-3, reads KAGVTQTPRYLIKTRGQQVTLSCSPISGHRSVSWYQQTPGQGLQFLFEYFSETQRNKGNFPGRFSGRQFSNSRSEMNVSTLELGDSALYLCASNLSLTSGYTDTQYFGPGTRLTVL.

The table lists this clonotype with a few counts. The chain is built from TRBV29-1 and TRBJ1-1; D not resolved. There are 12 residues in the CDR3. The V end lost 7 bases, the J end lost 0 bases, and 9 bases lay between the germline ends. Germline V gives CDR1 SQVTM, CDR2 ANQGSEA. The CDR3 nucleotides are TGCAGCGGAAGACGGATGAACACTGAAGCTTTCTTT. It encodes CSGRRMNTEAFF.

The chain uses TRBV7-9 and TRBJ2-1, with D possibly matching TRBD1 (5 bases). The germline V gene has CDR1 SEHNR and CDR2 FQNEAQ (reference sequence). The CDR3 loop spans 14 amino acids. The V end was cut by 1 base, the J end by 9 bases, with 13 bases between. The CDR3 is CASSLVNYQGEQFF. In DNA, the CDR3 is TGTGCCAGCAGCTTAGTGAATTATCAGGGTGAGCAGTTCTTC.

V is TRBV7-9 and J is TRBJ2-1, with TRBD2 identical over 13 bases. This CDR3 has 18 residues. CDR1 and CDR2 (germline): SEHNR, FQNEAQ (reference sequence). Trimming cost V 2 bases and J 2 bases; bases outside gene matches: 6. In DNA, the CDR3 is TGTGCCAGCAGCTTATATAGGGGACTAGCGGGACCCTACAATGAGCAGTTCTTC. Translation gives CASSLYRGLAGPYNEQFF.

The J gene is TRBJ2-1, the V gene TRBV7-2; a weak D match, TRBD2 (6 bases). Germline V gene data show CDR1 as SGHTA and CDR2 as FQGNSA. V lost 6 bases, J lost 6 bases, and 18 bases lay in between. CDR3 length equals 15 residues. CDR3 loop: CASRSNSGWSNEQFF. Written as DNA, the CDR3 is TGTGCCAGCAGATCCAATAGCGGCTGGAGCAATGAGCAGTTCTTC.

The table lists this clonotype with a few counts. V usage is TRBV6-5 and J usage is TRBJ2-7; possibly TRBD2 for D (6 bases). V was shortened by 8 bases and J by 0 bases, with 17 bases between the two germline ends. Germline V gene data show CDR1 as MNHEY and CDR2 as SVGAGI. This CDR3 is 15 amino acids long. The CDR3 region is CASRSGLANSYEQYF. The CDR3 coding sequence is TGTGCCAGCCGATCTGGCCTAGCGAACTCCTACGAGCAGTACTTC.

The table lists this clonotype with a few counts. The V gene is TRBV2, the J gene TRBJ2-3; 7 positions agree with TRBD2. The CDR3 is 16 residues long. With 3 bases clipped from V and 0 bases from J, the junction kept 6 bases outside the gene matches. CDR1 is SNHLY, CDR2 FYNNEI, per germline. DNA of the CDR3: TGTGCCAGCAGTGACCCAGCGGGGCCTAGCACAGATACGCAGTATTTT. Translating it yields CASSDPAGPSTDTQYF. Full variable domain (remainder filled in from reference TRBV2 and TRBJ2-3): EPEVTQTPSHQVTQMGQEVILRCVPISNHLYFYWYRQILGQKVEFLVSFYNNEISEKSEIFDDQFSVERPDGSNFTLKIRSTKLEDSAMYFCASSDPAGPSTDTQYFGPGTRLTVL.

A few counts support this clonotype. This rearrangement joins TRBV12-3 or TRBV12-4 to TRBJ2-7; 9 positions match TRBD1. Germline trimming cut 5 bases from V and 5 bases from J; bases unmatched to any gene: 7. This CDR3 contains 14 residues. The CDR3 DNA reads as TGTGCCAGCAGTCCTGCCGGGACAGGGAACGAGCAGTACTTC. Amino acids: CASSPAGTGNEQYF.

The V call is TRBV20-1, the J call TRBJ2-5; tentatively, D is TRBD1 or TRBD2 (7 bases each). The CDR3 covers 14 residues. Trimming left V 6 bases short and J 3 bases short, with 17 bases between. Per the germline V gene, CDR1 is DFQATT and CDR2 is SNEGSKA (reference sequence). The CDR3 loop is CSARGTTWEETQYF. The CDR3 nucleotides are TGCAGTGCCAGGGGGACTACGTGGGAAGAGACCCAGTACTTC.

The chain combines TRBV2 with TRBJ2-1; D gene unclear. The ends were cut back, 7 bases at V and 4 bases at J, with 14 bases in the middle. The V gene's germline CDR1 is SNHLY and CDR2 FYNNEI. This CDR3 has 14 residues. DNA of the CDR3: TGTGCCAGCAACCCCTCGTTGGGTTACAATGAGCAGTTCTTC. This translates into CASNPSLGYNEQFF.

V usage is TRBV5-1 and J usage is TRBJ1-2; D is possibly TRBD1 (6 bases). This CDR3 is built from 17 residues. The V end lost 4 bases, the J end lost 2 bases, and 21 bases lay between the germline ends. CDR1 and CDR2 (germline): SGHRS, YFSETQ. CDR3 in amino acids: CASSPGAGSQGNYGYTF. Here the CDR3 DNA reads TGCGCCAGCAGCCCAGGGGCCGGGAGCCAGGGAAACTATGGCTACACCTTC.

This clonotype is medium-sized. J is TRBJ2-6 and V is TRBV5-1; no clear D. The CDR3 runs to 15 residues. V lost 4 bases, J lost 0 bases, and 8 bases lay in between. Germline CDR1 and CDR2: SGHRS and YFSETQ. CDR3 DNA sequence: TGCGCCAGCAGCCTCGGGTCCTCTGGGGCCAACGTCCTGACTTTC. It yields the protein CASSLGSSGANVLTF.

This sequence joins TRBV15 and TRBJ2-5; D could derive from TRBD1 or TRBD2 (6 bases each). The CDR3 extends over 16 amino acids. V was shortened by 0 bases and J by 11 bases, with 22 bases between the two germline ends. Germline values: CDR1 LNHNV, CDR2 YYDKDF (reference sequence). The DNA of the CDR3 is TGTGCCACCAGCAGAGATGAGGGGGGCATGTACAATGAGCAGTACTTC. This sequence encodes CATSRDEGGMYNEQYF. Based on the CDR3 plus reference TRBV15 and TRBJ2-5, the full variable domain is DAMVIQNPRYQVTQFGKPVTLSCSQTLNHNVMYWYQQKSSQAPKLLFHYYDKDFNNEADTPDNFQSRRPNTSFCFLDIRSPGLGDTAMYLCATSRDEGGMYNEQYFGPGTRLLVL.

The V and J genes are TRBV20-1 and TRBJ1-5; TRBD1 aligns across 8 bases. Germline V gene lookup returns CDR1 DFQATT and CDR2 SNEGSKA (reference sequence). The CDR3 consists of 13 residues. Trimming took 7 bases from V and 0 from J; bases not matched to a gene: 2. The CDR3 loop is CSGQGNSNQPQHF. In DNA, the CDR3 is TGCAGTGGACAGGGGAATAGCAATCAGCCCCAGCATTTT.

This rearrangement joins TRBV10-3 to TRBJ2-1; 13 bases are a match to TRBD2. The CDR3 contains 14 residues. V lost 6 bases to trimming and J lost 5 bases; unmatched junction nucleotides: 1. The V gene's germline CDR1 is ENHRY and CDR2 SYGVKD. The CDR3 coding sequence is TGTGCCATCAGAGGACTAGCGGGAGACAATGAGCAGTTCTTC. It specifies CAIRGLAGDNEQFF.

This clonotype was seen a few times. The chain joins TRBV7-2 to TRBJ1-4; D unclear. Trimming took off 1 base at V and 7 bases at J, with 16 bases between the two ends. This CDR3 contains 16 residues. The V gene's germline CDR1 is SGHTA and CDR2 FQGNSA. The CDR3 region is CASSLDAPGRSEKLFF. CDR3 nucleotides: TGTGCCAGCAGCTTAGACGCCCCGGGTAGAAGTGAAAAACTGTTTTTT. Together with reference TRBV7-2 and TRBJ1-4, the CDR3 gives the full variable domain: GAGVSQSPSNKVTEKGKDVELRCDPISGHTALYWYRQSLGQGLEFLIYFQGNSAPDKSGLPSDRFSAERTGGSVSTLTIQRTQQEDSAVYLCASSLDAPGRSEKLFFGSGTQLSVL.

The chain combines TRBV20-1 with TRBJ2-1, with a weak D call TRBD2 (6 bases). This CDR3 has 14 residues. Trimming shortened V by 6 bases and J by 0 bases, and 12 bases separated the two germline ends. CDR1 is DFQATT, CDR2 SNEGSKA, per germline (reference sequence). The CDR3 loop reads CSARRESSYNEQFF. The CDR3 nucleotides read TGCAGTGCGAGACGGGAGAGCTCCTACAATGAGCAGTTCTTC.

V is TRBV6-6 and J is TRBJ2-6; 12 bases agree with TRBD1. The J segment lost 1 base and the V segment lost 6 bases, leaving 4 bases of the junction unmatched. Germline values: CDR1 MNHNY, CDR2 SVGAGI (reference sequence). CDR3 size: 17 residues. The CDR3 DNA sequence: TGTGCCAGCAGGGGACAGGGGGCGCCATCTGGGGCCAACGTCCTGACTTTC. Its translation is CASRGQGAPSGANVLTF.

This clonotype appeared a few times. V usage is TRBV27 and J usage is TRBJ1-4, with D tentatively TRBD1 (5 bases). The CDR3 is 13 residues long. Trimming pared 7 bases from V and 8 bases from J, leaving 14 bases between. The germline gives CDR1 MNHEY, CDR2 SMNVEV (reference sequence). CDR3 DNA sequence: TGTGCCAGCACTTGGGTTGAGGGGGAAAAACTGTTTTTT. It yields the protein CASTWVEGEKLFF. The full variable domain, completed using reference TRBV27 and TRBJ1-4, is EAQVTQNPRYLITVTGKKLTVTCSQNMNHEYMSWYRQDPGLGLRQIYYSMNVEVTDKGDVPEGYKVSRKEKRNFPLILESPSPNQTSLYFCASTWVEGEKLFFGSGTQLSVL.